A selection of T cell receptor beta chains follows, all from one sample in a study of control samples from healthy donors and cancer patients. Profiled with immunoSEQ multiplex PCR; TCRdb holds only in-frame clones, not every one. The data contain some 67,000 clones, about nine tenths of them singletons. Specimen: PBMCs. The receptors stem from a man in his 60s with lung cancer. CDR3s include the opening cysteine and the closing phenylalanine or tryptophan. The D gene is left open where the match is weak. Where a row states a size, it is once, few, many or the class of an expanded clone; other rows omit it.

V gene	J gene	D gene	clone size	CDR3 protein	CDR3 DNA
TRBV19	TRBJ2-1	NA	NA	CASDKGSSYNEQFF	TGTGCCAGTGATAAGGGTAGCTCCTACAATGAGCAGTTCTTC
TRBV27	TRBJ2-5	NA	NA	CASSIPGRQETQYF	TGTGCCAGCAGTATCCCGGGACGCCAAGAGACCCAGTACTTC
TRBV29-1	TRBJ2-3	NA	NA	CSVELEGRATTDTQYF	TGCAGCGTCGAGCTGGAAGGCAGGGCGACCACAGATACGCAGTATTTT
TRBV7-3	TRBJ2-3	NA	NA	CASGKGPSTDTQYF	TGTGCCAGCGGCAAGGGGCCTAGCACAGATACGCAGTATTTT
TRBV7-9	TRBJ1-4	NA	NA	CASGGEKLFF	TGTGCCAGCGGGGGGGAAAAACTGTTTTTT
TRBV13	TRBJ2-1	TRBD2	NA	CASSLVRSSGVNEQFF	TGTGCCAGCAGCTTAGTCAGATCTAGCGGGGTCAATGAGCAGTTCTTC
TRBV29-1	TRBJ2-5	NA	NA	CSVEGSSGPTQYF	TGCAGCGTTGAAGGCAGCAGCGGTCCGACCCAGTACTTC
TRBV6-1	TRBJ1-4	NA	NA	CASSEVGAGNEKLFF	TGTGCCAGCAGTGAAGTGGGGGCGGGAAATGAAAAACTGTTTTTT
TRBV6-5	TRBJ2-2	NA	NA	CASRQGGGNRELFF	TGTGCCAGCAGACAGGGCGGGGGCAACCGGGAGCTGTTTTTT
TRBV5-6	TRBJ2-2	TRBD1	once	CASSLAQGATGELFF	TGTGCCAGCAGCTTGGCGCAGGGGGCCACCGGGGAGCTGTTTTTT
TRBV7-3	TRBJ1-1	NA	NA	CASSLRLESNTEAFF	TGTGCCAGCAGCCTCCGACTGGAAAGTAACACTGAAGCTTTCTTT
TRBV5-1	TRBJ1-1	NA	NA	CASSLAPQTNTEAFF	TGCGCCAGCAGCTTGGCCCCGCAGACGAACACTGAAGCTTTCTTT
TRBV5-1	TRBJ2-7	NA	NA	CASGREEISYEQYF	TGCGCCAGCGGCAGGGAGGAGATATCCTACGAGCAGTACTTC
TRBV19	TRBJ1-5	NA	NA	CASMDGFNQPQHF	TGTGCCAGTATGGACGGATTCAATCAGCCCCAGCATTTT
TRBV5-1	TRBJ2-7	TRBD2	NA	CASSLAVSGGAYEQYF	TGCGCCAGCAGCTTGGCCGTAAGCGGGGGGGCCTACGAGCAGTACTTC
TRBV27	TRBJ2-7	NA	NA	CASSLSVAGSYEQYF	TGTGCCAGCAGTTTATCTGTCGCAGGTTCCTACGAGCAGTACTTC
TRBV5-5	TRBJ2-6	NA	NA	CASSLGQFGANVLTF	TGTGCCAGCAGCTTGGGACAGTTCGGGGCCAACGTCCTGACTTTC
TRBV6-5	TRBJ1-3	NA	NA	CASSSLGGAGNTIYF	TGTGCCAGCAGTTCCCTCGGGGGGGCTGGAAACACCATATATTTT
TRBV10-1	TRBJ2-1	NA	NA	CASSESGVSNEQFF	TGCGCCAGCAGTGAGTCCGGGGTGTCGAATGAGCAGTTCTTC
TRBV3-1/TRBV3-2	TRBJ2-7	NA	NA	CASSLDPGGRGYEQYF	TGTGCCAGCAGCCTGGATCCAGGGGGGAGAGGCTACGAGCAGTACTTC
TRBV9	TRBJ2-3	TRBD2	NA	CASSVVGGADTQYF	TGTGCCAGCAGCGTAGTGGGGGGGGCAGATACGCAGTATTTT
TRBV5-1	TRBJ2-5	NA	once	CASRVGTGEETQYF	TGCGCCAGCAGAGTCGGGACGGGGGAAGAGACCCAGTACTTC
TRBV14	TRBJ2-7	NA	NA	CASSSDRTSYEQYF	TGTGCCAGCAGCTCCGACAGGACTTCCTACGAGCAGTACTTC